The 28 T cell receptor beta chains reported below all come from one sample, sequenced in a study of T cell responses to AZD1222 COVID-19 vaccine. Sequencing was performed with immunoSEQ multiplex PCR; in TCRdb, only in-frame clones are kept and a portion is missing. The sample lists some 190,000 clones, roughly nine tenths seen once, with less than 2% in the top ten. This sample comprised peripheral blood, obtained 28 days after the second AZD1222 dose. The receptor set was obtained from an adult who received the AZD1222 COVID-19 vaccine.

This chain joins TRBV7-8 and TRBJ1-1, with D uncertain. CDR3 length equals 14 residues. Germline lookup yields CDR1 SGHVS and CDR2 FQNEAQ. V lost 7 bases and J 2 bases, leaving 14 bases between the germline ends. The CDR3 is CASTPWTANTEAFF. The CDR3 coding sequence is TGTGCCAGCACGCCTTGGACCGCCAACACTGAAGCTTTCTTT.

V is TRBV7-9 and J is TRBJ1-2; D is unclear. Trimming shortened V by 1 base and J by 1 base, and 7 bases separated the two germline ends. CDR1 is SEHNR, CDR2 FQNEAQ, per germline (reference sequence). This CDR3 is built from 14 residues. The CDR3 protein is CASSLGTGNYGYTF. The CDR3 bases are TGTGCCAGCAGCTTAGGGACGGGTAACTATGGCTACACCTTC.

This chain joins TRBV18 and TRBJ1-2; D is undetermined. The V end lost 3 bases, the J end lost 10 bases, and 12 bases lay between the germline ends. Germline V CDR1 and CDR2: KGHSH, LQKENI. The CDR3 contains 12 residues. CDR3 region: CASSPWSRAYTF. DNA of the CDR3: TGTGCCAGCTCACCTTGGTCGCGAGCCTACACCTTC.

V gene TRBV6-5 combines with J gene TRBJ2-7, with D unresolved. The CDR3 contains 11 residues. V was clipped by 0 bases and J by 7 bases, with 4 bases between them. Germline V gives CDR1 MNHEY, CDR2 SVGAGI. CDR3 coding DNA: TGTGCCAGCAGTTACTCGTTGGAGCAGTACTTC. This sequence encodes CASSYSLEQYF.

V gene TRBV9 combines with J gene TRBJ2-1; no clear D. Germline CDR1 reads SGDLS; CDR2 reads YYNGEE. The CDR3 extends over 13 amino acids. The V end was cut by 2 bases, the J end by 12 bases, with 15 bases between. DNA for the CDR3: TGTGCCAGCAGCGTGTCTCCCCCGGGCCCGCAGTTCTTC. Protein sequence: CASSVSPPGPQFF.

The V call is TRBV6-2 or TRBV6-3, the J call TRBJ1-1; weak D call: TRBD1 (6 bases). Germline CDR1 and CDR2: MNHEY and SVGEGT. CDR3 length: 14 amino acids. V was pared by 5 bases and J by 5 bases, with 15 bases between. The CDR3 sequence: CASSNTGHGTEAFF. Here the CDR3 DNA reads TGTGCCAGCAGTAACACAGGGCACGGAACTGAAGCTTTCTTT.

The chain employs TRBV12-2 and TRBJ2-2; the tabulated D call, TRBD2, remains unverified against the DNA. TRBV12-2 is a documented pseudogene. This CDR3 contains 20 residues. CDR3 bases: TGTGCAAGTCGCTACGCCATCGGGACTAACCCCTTTAGGGGCACCGGGGAGCTGTTTTTT. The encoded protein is CASRYAIGTNPFRGTGELFF.

The CDR3 DNA reads as TGTGCCAGCAGCTCCGACACCTTACAGCCGACTGAAGCTTTCTTT. It encodes CASSSDTLQPTEAFF. The V and J genes are TRBV6-5 and TRBJ1-1; D is unresolved. In germline, CDR1 is MNHEY, CDR2 SVGAGI. V was trimmed by 6 bases and J by 5 bases, leaving 19 bases between them. This CDR3 region has 15 residues.

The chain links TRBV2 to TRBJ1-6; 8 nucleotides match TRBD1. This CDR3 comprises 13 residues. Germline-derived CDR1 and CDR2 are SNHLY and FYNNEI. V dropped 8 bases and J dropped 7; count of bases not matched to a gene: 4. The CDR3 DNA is TGTGCCAGCCGACGGACAGGGAATTCACCCCTCCACTTT. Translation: CASRRTGNSPLHF.

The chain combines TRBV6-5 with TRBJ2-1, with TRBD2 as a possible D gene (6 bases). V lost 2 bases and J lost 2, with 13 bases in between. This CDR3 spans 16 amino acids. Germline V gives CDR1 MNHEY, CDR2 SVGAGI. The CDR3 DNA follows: TGTGCCAGCAGTTACAGAGCGGGCCCCGCCTACAATGAGCAGTTCTTC. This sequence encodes CASSYRAGPAYNEQFF.

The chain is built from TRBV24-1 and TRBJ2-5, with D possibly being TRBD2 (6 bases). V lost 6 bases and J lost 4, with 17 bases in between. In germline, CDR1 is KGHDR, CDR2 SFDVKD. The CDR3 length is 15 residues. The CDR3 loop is CATSQRVAGTETQYF. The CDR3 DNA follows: TGTGCCACCAGTCAGCGGGTGGCAGGGACAGAGACCCAGTACTTC.

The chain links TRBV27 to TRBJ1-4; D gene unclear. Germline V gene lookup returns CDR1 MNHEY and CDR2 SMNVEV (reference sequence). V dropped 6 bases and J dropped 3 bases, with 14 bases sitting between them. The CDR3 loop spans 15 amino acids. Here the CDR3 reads CASRPDGVPNEKLFF. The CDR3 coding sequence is TGTGCCAGCAGACCAGACGGAGTACCTAATGAAAAACTGTTTTTT.

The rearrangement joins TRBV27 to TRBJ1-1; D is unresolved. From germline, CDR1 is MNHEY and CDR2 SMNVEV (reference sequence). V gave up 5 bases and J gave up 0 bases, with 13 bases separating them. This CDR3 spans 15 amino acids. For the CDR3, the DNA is TGTGCCAGCAGTCGGCTGGACGGATTGAACACTGAAGCTTTCTTT. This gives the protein CASSRLDGLNTEAFF.

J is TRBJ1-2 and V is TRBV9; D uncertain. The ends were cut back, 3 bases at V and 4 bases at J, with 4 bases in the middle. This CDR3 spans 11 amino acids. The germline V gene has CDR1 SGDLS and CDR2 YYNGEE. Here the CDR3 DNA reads TGTGCCAGCAGCGACGGCTATGGCTACACCTTC. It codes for CASSDGYGYTF.

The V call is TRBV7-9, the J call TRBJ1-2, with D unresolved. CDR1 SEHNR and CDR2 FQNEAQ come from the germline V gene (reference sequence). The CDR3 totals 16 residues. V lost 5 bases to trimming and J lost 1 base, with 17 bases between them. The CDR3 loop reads CASSRPTWESNYGYTF. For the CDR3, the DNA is TGTGCCAGCAGCCGCCCCACCTGGGAGAGTAACTATGGCTACACCTTC. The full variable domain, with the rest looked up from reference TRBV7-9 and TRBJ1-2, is DTGVSQNPRHKITKRGQNVTFRCDPISEHNRLYWYRQTLGQGPEFLTYFQNEAQLEKSRLLSDRFSAERPKGSFSTLEIQRTEQGDSAMYLCASSRPTWESNYGYTFGSGTRLTVV.

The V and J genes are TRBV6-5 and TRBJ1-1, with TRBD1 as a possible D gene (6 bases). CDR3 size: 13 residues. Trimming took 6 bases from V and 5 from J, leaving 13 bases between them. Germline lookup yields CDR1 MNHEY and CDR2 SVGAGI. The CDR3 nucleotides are TGTGCCAGCAGAGGACAGTACATTACTGAAGCTTTCTTT. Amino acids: CASRGQYITEAFF.

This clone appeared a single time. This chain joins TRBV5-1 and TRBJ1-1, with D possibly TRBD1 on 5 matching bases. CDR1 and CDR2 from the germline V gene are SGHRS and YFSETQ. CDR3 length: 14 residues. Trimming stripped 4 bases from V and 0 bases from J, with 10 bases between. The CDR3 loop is CASSVGPLNTEAFF. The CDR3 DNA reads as TGCGCCAGCAGCGTGGGACCATTGAACACTGAAGCTTTCTTT.

In DNA, the CDR3 is TGTGCCAGCAGTCCCGGGACAGGGGGCGATGAAGCTTTCTTT. Protein sequence: CASSPGTGGDEAFF. The rearrangement links TRBV27 to TRBJ1-1; 12 bases agree with TRBD1. V gave up 5 bases and J gave up 7 bases; unmatched junction bases: 5. The CDR3 is 14 residues long. Germline assignment: CDR1 MNHEY and CDR2 SMNVEV (reference sequence).

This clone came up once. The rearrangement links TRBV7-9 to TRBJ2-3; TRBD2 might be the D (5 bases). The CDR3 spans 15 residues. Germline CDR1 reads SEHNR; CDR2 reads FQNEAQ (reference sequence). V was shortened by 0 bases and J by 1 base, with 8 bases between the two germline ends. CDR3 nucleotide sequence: TGTGCCAGCAGCTTAGCGGACGGGGGCACAGATACGCAGTATTTT. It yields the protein CASSLADGGTDTQYF.

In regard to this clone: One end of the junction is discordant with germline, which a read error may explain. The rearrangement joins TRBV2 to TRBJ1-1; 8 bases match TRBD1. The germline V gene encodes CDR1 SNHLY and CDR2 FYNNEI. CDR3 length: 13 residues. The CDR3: CASSRDRNSEAFF. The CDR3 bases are TGTGCCAGCAGCCGGGACAGGAACTCTGAAGCTTTCTTT.

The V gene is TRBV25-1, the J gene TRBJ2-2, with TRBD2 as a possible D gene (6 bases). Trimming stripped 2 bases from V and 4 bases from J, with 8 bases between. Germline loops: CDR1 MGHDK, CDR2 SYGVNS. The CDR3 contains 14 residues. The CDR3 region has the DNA TGTGCCAGCAGTGAAGGCGGGATCACCGGGGAGCTGTTTTTT. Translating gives CASSEGGITGELFF. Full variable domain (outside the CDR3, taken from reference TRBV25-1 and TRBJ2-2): EADIYQTPRYLVIGTGKKITLECSQTMGHDKMYWYQQDPGMELHLIHYSYGVNSTEKGDLSSESTVSRIRTEHFPLTLESARPSHTSQYLCASSEGGITGELFFGEGSRLTVL.

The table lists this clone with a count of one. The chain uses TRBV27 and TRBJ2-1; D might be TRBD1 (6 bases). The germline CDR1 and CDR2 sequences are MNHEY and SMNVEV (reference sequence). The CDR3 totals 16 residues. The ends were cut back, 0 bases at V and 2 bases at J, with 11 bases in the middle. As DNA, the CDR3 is TGTGCCAGCAGTTTATCGCGACAGGCCCCCTACAATGAGCAGTTCTTC. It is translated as CASSLSRQAPYNEQFF.

CDR3 residues: CASSQGLAGYNEQFF. The CDR3 DNA reads TGTGCCAGCAGCCAGGGACTAGCGGGGTACAATGAGCAGTTCTTC. V gene TRBV7-3 combines with J gene TRBJ2-1; 13 nucleotides line up with TRBD2. CDR1 and CDR2 from the germline V gene are SGHTA and FQGTGA. With 5 bases clipped from V and 4 bases from J, the junction kept 2 bases outside the gene matches. This CDR3 spans 15 amino acids.

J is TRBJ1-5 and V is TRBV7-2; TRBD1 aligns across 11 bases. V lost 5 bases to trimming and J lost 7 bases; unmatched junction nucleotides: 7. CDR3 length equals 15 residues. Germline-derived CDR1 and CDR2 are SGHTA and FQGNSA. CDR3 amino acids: CASSAWTGGEQPQHF. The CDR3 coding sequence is TGTGCCAGCAGCGCCTGGACAGGGGGCGAACAGCCCCAGCATTTT.

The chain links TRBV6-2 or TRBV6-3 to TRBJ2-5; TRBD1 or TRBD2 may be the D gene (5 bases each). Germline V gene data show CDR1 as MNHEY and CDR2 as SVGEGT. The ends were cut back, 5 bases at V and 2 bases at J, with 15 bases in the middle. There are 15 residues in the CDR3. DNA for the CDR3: TGTGCCAGCAGTACCCGAGGGACCGTGCAAGAGACCCAGTACTTC. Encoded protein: CASSTRGTVQETQYF.

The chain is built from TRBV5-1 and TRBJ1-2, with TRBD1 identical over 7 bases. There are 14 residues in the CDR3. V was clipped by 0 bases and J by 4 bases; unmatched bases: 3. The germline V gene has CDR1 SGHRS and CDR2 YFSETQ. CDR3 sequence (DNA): TGCGCCAGCAGCTTGGGACAGGGCGGCTATGGCTACACCTTC. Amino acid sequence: CASSLGQGGYGYTF.

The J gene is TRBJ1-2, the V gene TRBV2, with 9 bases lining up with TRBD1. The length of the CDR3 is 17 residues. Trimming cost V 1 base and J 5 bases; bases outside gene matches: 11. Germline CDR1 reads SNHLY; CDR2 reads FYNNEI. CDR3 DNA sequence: TGTGCCAGCAGTGAAGGGACAGGGGCGACGCCTCGGTATGGCTACACCTTC. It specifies CASSEGTGATPRYGYTF.

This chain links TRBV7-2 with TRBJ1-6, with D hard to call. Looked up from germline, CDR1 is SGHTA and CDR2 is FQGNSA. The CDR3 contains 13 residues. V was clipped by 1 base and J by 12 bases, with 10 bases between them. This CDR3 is CASSLGQPKPLHF. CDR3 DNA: TGTGCCAGCAGCTTAGGCCAGCCGAAACCCCTCCACTTT.